This TCR beta chain comes out of a study of blood T cells in healthy people across ages. Study-wide points: It was not known whether donors were CMV positive (a possible confounder of expanded clonotype changes). Total diversity from one million sequenced T cells was likely underestimated.

As for this clonotype: Its antigen is undetermined.

Each donor's blood draw was roughly 10 milliliters of peripheral blood. PCR was performed a second time for about 6 to 11 cycles using a sample-barcoded 5' primer and a J-beta primer mix. TCRdb reprocessed the 5' RACE reads with MiXCR, giving one entry per CDR3 protein. The sample lists approximately 1,100,000 distinct CDR3 sequences; under 55% were seen once. CDR3 length: 15 amino acids. CDR1 DFQATT and CDR2 SNEGSKA come from the germline V gene (reference sequence). Trimming took 2 bases from V and 5 from J; bases not matched to a gene: 6. The receptor was isolated from an older woman in good health. The sequenced sample consisted of blood. The genes are TRBV20-1 and TRBJ2-7; 13 bases are a match to TRBD2. The CDR3 loop is CSARKGLAGVDEQYF. The CDR3 DNA is TGCAGTGCTAGAAAAGGACTAGCGGGAGTGGACGAGCAGTACTTC.